A selection of T cell receptor beta chains follows, all from one sample in a study of shared clonotypes between healthy human individuals. Some clones are missing from TCRdb's copy, which holds only in-frame ones; the method was immunoSEQ multiplex PCR. The data show about 2,200,000 clones, with 90% to 95% seen just once and roughly 1.8% held by the top ten. The sequenced sample was naive CD8+ T cells from PBMCs. The receptors were gathered from a man between 18 and 29 years old in good health. Some clones in this sample may be carry-over from other donors' samples. Each CDR3 is given with its conserved first and last residue. D genes are given only for firm matches. The size entry is marked missing in some rows and otherwise reads once, few, many or a size class.

D: .; V: TRBV19; J: TRBJ2-1; size: .; DNA: TGTGCCAGTAGTCCCCTCGGTGAAGCGGCCCCCTACAATGAGCAGTTCTTC; CDR3: CASSPLGEAAPYNEQFF
D: TRBD1; V: TRBV19; J: TRBJ1-3; size: .; DNA: TGTGCCAGCCGAGAGACAGGGTCTGGAAACACCATATATTTT; CDR3: CASRETGSGNTIYF
D: TRBD1; V: TRBV4-1; J: TRBJ1-3; size: .; DNA: TGCGCCAGCAGCCAAGTAGACAGGGGGACGGCGGCGGGAAACACCATATATTTT; CDR3: CASSQVDRGTAAGNTIYF
D: TRBD1; V: TRBV11-2; J: TRBJ1-5; size: .; DNA: TGTGCCAGCAGCCCTACAGGGGGAAGCAATCAGCCCCAGCATTTT; CDR3: CASSPTGGSNQPQHF
D: .; V: TRBV5-8; J: TRBJ1-5; size: .; DNA: TGTGCCAGCAGCTTAAGGGGTAATCAGCCCCAGCATTTT; CDR3: CASSLRGNQPQHF
D: TRBD1; V: TRBV5-1; J: TRBJ1-1; size: .; DNA: TGCGCCAGCAGCCAAACAGGGGGCGAAGCTTTCTTT; CDR3: CASSQTGGEAFF
D: TRBD1; V: TRBV27; J: TRBJ1-1; size: .; DNA: TGTGCCAGCAGTACGCCGGGACAGGGGGCTAGTGAAGCTTTCTTT; CDR3: CASSTPGQGASEAFF
D: .; V: TRBV7-6; J: TRBJ2-7; size: .; DNA: TGTGCCAGCAGCTTAGTGGGGGAAAGCGGCGAGCAGTACTTC; CDR3: CASSLVGESGEQYF
D: .; V: TRBV27; J: TRBJ2-7; size: .; DNA: TGTGCCAGCGGTAAATTCGAGCAGTACTTC; CDR3: CASGKFEQYF
D: .; V: TRBV27; J: TRBJ2-5; size: .; DNA: TGTGCCAGCAGGGCTACGGGACTCGGGGTCCAGTACTTC; CDR3: CASRATGLGVQYF
D: .; V: TRBV6-1; J: TRBJ1-1; size: .; DNA: TGTGCCAGCAGTGAACGGGGGACACTTAACACTGAAGCTTTCTTT; CDR3: CASSERGTLNTEAFF
D: TRBD2; V: TRBV11-2; J: TRBJ2-7; size: .; DNA: TGTGCCAGCAGCCCCGGACTAGCGGGAGTTTATGGCTCCTACGAGCAGTACTTC; CDR3: CASSPGLAGVYGSYEQYF
D: .; V: TRBV28; J: TRBJ2-7; size: .; DNA: TGTGCCAGCAGTTTTTCGAACGAGCAGTACTTC; CDR3: CASSFSNEQYF
D: .; V: TRBV19; J: TRBJ2-7; size: .; DNA: TGTGCCAGTACGTCGGCAGCGCCTTCCTACGAGCAGTACTTC; CDR3: CASTSAAPSYEQYF
D: TRBD2; V: TRBV4-1; J: TRBJ2-7; size: .; DNA: TGCGCCAGCAGCCAAGTAGGACTAGTAAGCGAGCAGTACTTC; CDR3: CASSQVGLVSEQYF
D: TRBD2; V: TRBV7-2; J: TRBJ2-1; size: .; DNA: TGTGCCAGCAGCTGGGCCGGGACTAGTTCCTACAATGAGCAGTTCTTC; CDR3: CASSWAGTSSYNEQFF
D: .; V: TRBV7-9; J: TRBJ1-2; size: .; DNA: TGTGCCAGCAGCGTACCCGGGGTCTATGGCTACACCTTC; CDR3: CASSVPGVYGYTF
D: TRBD2; V: TRBV7-6; J: TRBJ2-1; size: .; DNA: TGTGCCAGCACCCCTCCGGGGGGGCCCTACAATGAGCAGTTCTTC; CDR3: CASTPPGGPYNEQFF
D: .; V: TRBV18; J: TRBJ2-3; size: .; DNA: TGTGCCAGCTCACCACCGCCTATAAGCACAGATACGCAGTATTTT; CDR3: CASSPPPISTDTQYF
D: .; V: TRBV27; J: TRBJ1-5; size: .; DNA: TGTGCCAGCAGTTTTTCATCGGTGGAGCCCCAGCATTTT; CDR3: CASSFSSVEPQHF
D: .; V: TRBV7-9; J: TRBJ2-5; size: .; DNA: TGTGCCAGCAGTTCAGTGCCCAGGGGATACCAAGAGACCCAGTACTTC; CDR3: CASSSVPRGYQETQYF
D: .; V: TRBV27; J: TRBJ1-5; size: .; DNA: TGTGCCAGCAGCCCGACAGCTAATCAGCCCCAGCATTTT; CDR3: CASSPTANQPQHF
D: TRBD1; V: TRBV12-5; J: TRBJ2-5; size: .; DNA: TGTGCTAGTGGTTACAACAACCGACAGGGTCGGGGAGAGACCCAGTACTTC; CDR3: CASGYNNRQGRGETQYF
D: .; V: TRBV5-1; J: TRBJ1-1; size: .; DNA: TGCGCCAGCAGCTTGGTCTTCCCTGAAGCTTTCTTT; CDR3: CASSLVFPEAFF
D: .; V: TRBV2; J: TRBJ1-3; size: once; DNA: TGTGCCAGCAGTGAAACGGCAGGAAACACCATATATTTT; CDR3: CASSETAGNTIYF
D: .; V: TRBV5-4; J: TRBJ2-3; size: .; DNA: TGTGCCAGCAGCTTGGGCAGGGAGGATACGCAGTATTTT; CDR3: CASSLGREDTQYF
D: .; V: TRBV12-5; J: TRBJ2-7; size: .; DNA: TGTGCTAGTGCCTCCAAAGGGCCCTACGAGCAGTACTTC; CDR3: CASASKGPYEQYF
D: TRBD1; V: TRBV29-1; J: TRBJ2-5; size: .; DNA: TGCAGCGTGGGGCCGGGACAGAAAGAGACCCAGTACTTC; CDR3: CSVGPGQKETQYF